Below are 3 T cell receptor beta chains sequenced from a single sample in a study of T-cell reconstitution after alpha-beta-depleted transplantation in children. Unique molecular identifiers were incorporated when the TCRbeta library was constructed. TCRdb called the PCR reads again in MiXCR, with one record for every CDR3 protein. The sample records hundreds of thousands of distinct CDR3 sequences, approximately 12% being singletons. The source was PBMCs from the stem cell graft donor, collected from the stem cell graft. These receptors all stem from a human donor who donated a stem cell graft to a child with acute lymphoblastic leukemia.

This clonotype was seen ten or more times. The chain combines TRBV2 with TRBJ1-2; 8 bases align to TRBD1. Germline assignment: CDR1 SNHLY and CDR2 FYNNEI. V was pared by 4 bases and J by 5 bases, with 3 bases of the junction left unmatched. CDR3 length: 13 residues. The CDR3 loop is CASSGDRTYGYTF. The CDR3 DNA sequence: TGTGCCAGCAGTGGGGACAGGACTTATGGCTACACCTTC.

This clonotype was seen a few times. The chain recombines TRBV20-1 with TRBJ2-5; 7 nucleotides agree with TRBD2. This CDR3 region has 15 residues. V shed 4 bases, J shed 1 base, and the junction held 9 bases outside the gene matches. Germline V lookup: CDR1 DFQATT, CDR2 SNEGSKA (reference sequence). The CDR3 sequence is CSATAGLPPQETQYF. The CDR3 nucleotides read TGCAGTGCTACAGCGGGACTGCCTCCCCAAGAGACCCAGTACTTC.

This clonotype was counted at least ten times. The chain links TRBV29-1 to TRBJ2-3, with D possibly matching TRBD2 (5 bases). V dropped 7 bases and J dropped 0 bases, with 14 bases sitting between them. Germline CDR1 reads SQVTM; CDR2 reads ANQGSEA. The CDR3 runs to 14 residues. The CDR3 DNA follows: TGCAGCGCCCGACGCCTAGCTAGCACAGATACGCAGTATTTT. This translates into CSARRLASTDTQYF.